The 18 T cell receptor beta chains below come from one sample, sequenced in a study of shared clonotypes between healthy human individuals. Naive CD8 isolation took CD45RO-negative cells positively selected for CCR7 and excluded terminally differentiated effector memory CD45RA+ cells. The protocol was immunoSEQ multiplex PCR, while the TCRdb copy is restricted to in-frame clones and leaves out a portion. The table shows roughly 2,000,000 clones, with about 95% occurring only once. The sequencing sample was made of naive CD8+ T cells sorted from blood. These receptor sequences come from a man between 18 and 35 years old in good health.

The DNA for the CDR3 is TGTGCCTGGGAACAGACTAGCGGCTACGAGCAGTACTTC. Amino acid sequence: CAWEQTSGYEQYF. The chain joins TRBV30 to TRBJ2-7; 9 bases fit TRBD2. The CDR3 extends over 13 amino acids. The V segment lost 5 bases and the J segment 3 bases; nucleotides outside the gene matches: 5. CDR1 is GTSNPN and CDR2 is SVGIG in the germline V gene (reference sequence).

The rearrangement links TRBV2 to TRBJ1-2, with a tentative D call TRBD1 (5 bases). The CDR3 is 14 residues long. CDR1 SNHLY and CDR2 FYNNEI come from the germline V gene. V was trimmed by 3 bases and J by 0 bases, leaving 8 bases between them. The CDR3 region is CASSELGANYGYTF. CDR3 coding DNA: TGTGCCAGCAGTGAGCTGGGGGCTAACTATGGCTACACCTTC.

With regard to this clone: The sample has other DNA sequences that encode this CDR3 too. The chain employs TRBV4-1 and TRBJ1-2; D is perhaps TRBD1 (5 bases). The CDR3 sequence is 15 residues long. Per germline, CDR1 MGHRA and CDR2 YSYEKL. Trimming took off 0 bases at V and 2 bases at J, with 10 bases between the two ends. The CDR3 nucleotides read TGCGCCAGCAGCCAAGAAAGGGGAGCAAACTATGGCTACACCTTC. Translated: CASSQERGANYGYTF.

The chain has TRBV11-2 and TRBJ2-7, with D possibly being TRBD1 (5 bases). Trimming removed 5 bases at V and 5 bases at J, with 16 bases between. CDR1 and CDR2 (germline): SGHAT, FQNNGV. The CDR3 has 14 residues. CDR3 region: CASSTRDSQNEQYF. DNA for the CDR3: TGTGCCAGCAGCACCAGGGATTCTCAGAACGAGCAGTACTTC.

This chain joins TRBV5-6 and TRBJ2-7; D unclear. The germline V gene has CDR1 SGHDT and CDR2 YYEEEE. The V end lost 4 bases, the J end lost 1 base, and 12 bases lay between the germline ends. CDR3 length: 14 residues. CDR3 sequence: CASSPEPVSYEQYF. CDR3 DNA: TGTGCCAGCAGCCCCGAGCCGGTTTCCTACGAGCAGTACTTC.

The gene calls are TRBV7-6 and TRBJ2-3; D call uncertain. V was shortened by 1 base and J by 2 bases, with 7 bases between the two germline ends. The V gene's germline CDR1 is SGHVS and CDR2 FNYEAQ. The CDR3 consists of 14 residues. DNA of the CDR3: TGTGCCAGCAGCTTAGTAGGTAACACAGATACGCAGTATTTT. Its translation is CASSLVGNTDTQYF.

J is TRBJ2-7 and V is TRBV2; D is perhaps TRBD1 (6 bases). This CDR3 is built from 15 residues. Germline CDR1 SNHLY, CDR2 FYNNEI. V lost 5 bases and J 7 bases, leaving 21 bases between the germline ends. CDR3 residues: CASSLKQGVRHEQYF. As DNA, the CDR3 is TGTGCCAGCAGTCTAAAACAGGGAGTTAGACATGAGCAGTACTTC.

In its sample, this clone was seen once. The chain carries TRBV6-1 and TRBJ1-4; 9 positions agree with TRBD1. This CDR3 has 15 amino acids. Germline trimming cut 2 bases from V and 10 bases from J; bases unmatched to any gene: 8. Germline V gene sequence: CDR1 MNHNS, CDR2 SASEGT. CDR3 sequence (DNA): TGTGCCAGCAGTGAACTGGGACAGGGCACGGGAAAACTGTTTTTT. Translated: CASSELGQGTGKLFF.

The genes are TRBV11-3 and TRBJ2-1; D is unclear. Trimming took 2 bases from V and 3 from J, leaving 5 bases between them. This CDR3 comprises 13 residues. Germline V lookup: CDR1 SGHNT, CDR2 YENEEA. The CDR3 DNA reads as TGTGCCAGCAGCTTATCAGACTACAATGAGCAGTTCTTC. This translates into CASSLSDYNEQFF.

The gene calls are TRBV27 and TRBJ2-7; 9 positions agree with TRBD2. Trimming took 6 bases from V and 5 from J; bases not matched to a gene: 20. The CDR3 is 18 amino acids. CDR1 MNHEY and CDR2 SMNVEV come from the germline V gene (reference sequence). CDR3 DNA sequence: TGTGCCAGCAGACGGGGAACCTCTCCAGCGGGAGGACCCCACGAGCAGTACTTC. It translates to CASRRGTSPAGGPHEQYF.

This sequence joins TRBV30 and TRBJ1-2, with no clear D. The CDR3 has 15 amino acids. CDR1 is GTSNPN and CDR2 is SVGIG in the germline V gene (reference sequence). V lost 4 bases and J 2 bases, leaving 17 bases between the germline ends. CDR3 coding DNA: TGTGCCTGGACCTGGGAAAACCTAGGAAACTATGGCTACACCTTC. This translates into CAWTWENLGNYGYTF.

V usage is TRBV29-1 and J usage is TRBJ2-4; D may be TRBD2 (5 bases). From germline, CDR1 is SQVTM and CDR2 ANQGSEA. The CDR3 consists of 15 residues. Trimming took 2 bases from V and 4 from J, leaving 15 bases between them. The CDR3 DNA reads as TGCAGCGTTGAATCGTCAAAGGAGGCAAAAAACATTCAGTACTTC. Translating gives CSVESSKEAKNIQYF.

This sequence joins TRBV27 and TRBJ2-7; the D gene is possibly TRBD2 (6 bases). Germline-derived CDR1 and CDR2 are MNHEY and SMNVEV (reference sequence). The CDR3 runs 13 residues. V dropped 3 bases and J dropped 6 bases, with 12 bases sitting between them. CDR3 in DNA: TGTGCCAGCAGTTTGGCGGGGCCGGGCGAGCAGTACTTC. Translation gives CASSLAGPGEQYF.

This clone was seen once. V gene TRBV6-6 combines with J gene TRBJ2-1, with D perhaps TRBD2 (6 bases). CDR1 and CDR2 from the germline V gene are MNHNY and SVGAGI (reference sequence). This CDR3 is built from 16 residues. Trimming left V 6 bases short and J 4 bases short, with 19 bases between. The CDR3 loop reads CASRRTTGVPYNEQFF. The CDR3 DNA is TGTGCCAGCAGGCGCACCACGGGGGTCCCTTACAATGAGCAGTTCTTC.

The chain couples TRBV29-1 to TRBJ2-2, with TRBD2 identical over 7 bases. The CDR3 extends over 15 amino acids. Germline trimming cut 7 bases from V and 2 bases from J; bases unmatched to any gene: 10. Germline CDR1 and CDR2: SQVTM and ANQGSEA. Here the CDR3 DNA reads TGCAGCGCCTGGGGAGGGACCGACAACACCGGGGAGCTGTTTTTT. Encoded protein: CSAWGGTDNTGELFF.

The chain carries TRBV11-2 and TRBJ2-7; no clear D gene. Germline lookup yields CDR1 SGHAT and CDR2 FQNNGV. Trimming left V 2 bases short and J 3 bases short, with 11 bases between. The CDR3 totals 14 residues. CDR3 sequence reads: CASSLPASNYEQYF. CDR3 sequence (DNA): TGTGCCAGCAGCTTACCAGCCTCGAACTACGAGCAGTACTTC.

The chain uses TRBV10-3 and TRBJ1-2; D is possibly TRBD1 (6 bases). V was cut by 4 bases and J by 1 base, with 19 bases left in between. CDR1 ENHRY and CDR2 SYGVKD come from the germline V gene. The CDR3 has 17 residues. CDR3 in DNA: TGTGCCATCAGTGGAACAGGGAATGACGGCCTTAACTATGGCTACACCTTC. Encoded protein: CAISGTGNDGLNYGYTF.

V and J are TRBV5-4 and TRBJ2-7; D gene uncertain. The germline gives CDR1 SGHNT, CDR2 YYREEE (reference sequence). The CDR3 sequence is 14 residues long. V dropped 2 bases and J dropped 0 bases, with 9 bases sitting between them. The CDR3 is CASSFDTDSYEQYF. CDR3 DNA sequence: TGTGCCAGCAGCTTCGACACAGACTCCTACGAGCAGTACTTC.